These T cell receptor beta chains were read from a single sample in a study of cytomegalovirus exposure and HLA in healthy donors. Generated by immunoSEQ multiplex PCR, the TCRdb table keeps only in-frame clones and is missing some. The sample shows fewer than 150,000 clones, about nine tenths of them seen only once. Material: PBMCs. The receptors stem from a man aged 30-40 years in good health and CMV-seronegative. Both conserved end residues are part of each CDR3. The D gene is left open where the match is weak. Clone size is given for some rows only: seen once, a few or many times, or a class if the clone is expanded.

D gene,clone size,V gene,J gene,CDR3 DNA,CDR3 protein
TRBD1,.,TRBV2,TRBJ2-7,TGTGCCAGCAGTGAGAGGACAGGGCGGGACGAGCAGTACTTC,CASSERTGRDEQYF
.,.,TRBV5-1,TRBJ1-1,TGCGCCAGCAGCCCCGTCCCGGGGTTTACTGAAGCTTTCTTT,CASSPVPGFTEAFF
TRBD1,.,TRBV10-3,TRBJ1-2,TGTGCCATTACCCAAGGACAGGAGGTTGGTGGCTACACCTTC,CAITQGQEVGGYTF
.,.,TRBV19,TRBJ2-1,TGTGCCAGTACCACCAGCGGAGGGTACAATGAGCAGTTCTTC,CASTTSGGYNEQFF
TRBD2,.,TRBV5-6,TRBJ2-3,TGTGCCAGCAGGGTACTAGCGGGAGGCCCAATGGGATTCACAGATACGCAGTATTTT,CASRVLAGGPMGFTDTQYF
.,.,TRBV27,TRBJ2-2,TGTGCCAGCACAGCGACGGGGGTGAACACCGGGGAGCTGTTTTTT,CASTATGVNTGELFF
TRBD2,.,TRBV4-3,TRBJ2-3,TGCGCCAGCAGCCAAGACCCTAGCGGGACGGGCACAGATACGCAGTATTTT,CASSQDPSGTGTDTQYF
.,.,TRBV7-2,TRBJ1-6,TGTGCCAGCAGCTCCCTTAGCTCCTATAATTCACCCCTCCACTTT,CASSSLSSYNSPLHF
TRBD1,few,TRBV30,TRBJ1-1,TGTGCCTGGAGTGAGGGACAGGGGGACACTGAAGCTTTCTTT,CAWSEGQGDTEAFF
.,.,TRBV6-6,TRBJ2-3,TGTGCCAGCAGCCCGGAGCGGGCAGATACGCAGTATTTT,CASSPERADTQYF
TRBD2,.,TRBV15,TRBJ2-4,TGTGCCACCAGCAGAGAGGGCGGGAGAGGCAAAAACATTCAGTACTTC,CATSREGGRGKNIQYF
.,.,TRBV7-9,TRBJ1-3,TGTGCCAGCAGCCAGGAGGGTTCTGGAAACACCATATATTTT,CASSQEGSGNTIYF
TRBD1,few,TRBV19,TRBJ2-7,TGTGCCAGTAGTATGAGGACAGGGGCGACCTACGAGCAGTACTTC,CASSMRTGATYEQYF
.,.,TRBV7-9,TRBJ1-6,TGTGCCAGCAGCCCCGATGGACAGCATTCACCCCTCCACTTT,CASSPDGQHSPLHF
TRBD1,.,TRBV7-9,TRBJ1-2,TGTGCCAGCAGCTCCACAGGGGTTTCCTATGGCTACACCTTC,CASSSTGVSYGYTF
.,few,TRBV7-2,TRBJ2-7,TGTGCCAGCAGCTTCTCCCCCTACGAGCAGTACTTC,CASSFSPYEQYF
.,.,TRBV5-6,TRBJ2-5,TGTGCCAGCAGCTTGCAGGGCCGGGAGACCCAGTACTTC,CASSLQGRETQYF
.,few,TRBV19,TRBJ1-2,TGTGCCAGTACCCCGGACAGCTATGGCTACACCTTC,CASTPDSYGYTF
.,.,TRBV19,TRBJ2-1,TGTGCCAGTAGTGTAGCGTTGGGCAGCCCAAACGAGCAGTTCTTC,CASSVALGSPNEQFF
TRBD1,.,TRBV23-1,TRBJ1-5,TGCGCCAAGGATGGACAGGTGGGATATCAGCCCCAGCATTTT,CAKDGQVGYQPQHF
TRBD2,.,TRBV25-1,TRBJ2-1,TGTGCCAGCACCCCGGGGCAGCGGGGAAACAATGAGCAGTTCTTC,CASTPGQRGNNEQFF
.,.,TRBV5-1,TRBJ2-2,TGCGCCAGCAGCTTGGCCGCGGGGTCCGGGGAGCTGTTTTTT,CASSLAAGSGELFF
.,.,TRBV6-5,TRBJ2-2,TGTGCCCGTCGGGTCACCGGGGAGCTGTTTTTT,CARRVTGELFF
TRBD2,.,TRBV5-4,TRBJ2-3,TGTGCCAGCAGCGTGTTGAGCGGGAGAGGAAGTTCAGATACGCAGTATTTT,CASSVLSGRGSSDTQYF
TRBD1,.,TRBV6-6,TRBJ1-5,TGTGCCAGCAGAGACAGGGGTACGATGGAGCCCCAGCATTTT,CASRDRGTMEPQHF
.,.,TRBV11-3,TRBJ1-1,TGTGCCAGCAGCTTAGGTCAGGGGCAAGGAGTGAACACTGAAGCTTTCTTT,CASSLGQGQGVNTEAFF
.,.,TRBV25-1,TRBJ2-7,TGTGCCAGCATGGAGGACTCCTACGAGCAGTACTTC,CASMEDSYEQYF